The 24 T cell receptor beta chains reported below all come from one sample, sequenced in a study of preoperative IRX-2 immunotherapy in early breast cancer. The protocol was immunoSEQ multiplex PCR, while the TCRdb copy is restricted to in-frame clones and leaves out a portion. The table includes about 10,000 clones, approximately 79% detected once. Treatment in this sample: preoperative locoregional IRX-2 cytokine immunotherapy. The input for sequencing was lymph node tissue, taken before IRX-2 immunotherapy. The receptors were sampled from a human donor with breast cancer.

V and J are TRBV5-1 and TRBJ1-2, with D perhaps matching TRBD1 (5 bases). CDR1 is SGHRS and CDR2 is YFSETQ in the germline V gene. Between the trimmed V and J ends, which lost 4 bases and 4 bases, there was a span of 17 bases. This CDR3 has 15 residues. The CDR3 reads CASSPIRRQGYGYTF. CDR3 bases: TGCGCCAGCAGCCCCATTCGGCGGCAGGGCTATGGCTACACCTTC.

Concerning this clone itself: A junction boundary mismatches the germline segment, possibly from a read error. This chain joins TRBV19 and TRBJ2-7; D is uncertain. CDR3 length: 13 residues. Looked up from germline, CDR1 is LNHDA and CDR2 is SQIVND (reference sequence). The chain's CDR3 is CASSVDSSYEQYF. Here the CDR3 DNA reads TGTGCCAGTAGTGTAGACTCTTCCTACGAGCAGTACTTC.

The V and J genes are TRBV14 and TRBJ1-2, with D uncertain. The CDR3 is 14 residues long. V was cut by 2 bases and J by 8 bases, with 15 bases left in between. Germline V gene lookup returns CDR1 SGHDN and CDR2 FVKESK. The CDR3, as DNA: TGTGCCAGCAGCCAAAGTAATTATGCGCGAGGCTACACCTTC. Its translation: CASSQSNYARGYTF.

The chain uses TRBV19 and TRBJ1-5; 10 bases are shared with TRBD1. This CDR3 has 15 residues. Germline V gives CDR1 LNHDA, CDR2 SQIVND (reference sequence). V dropped 6 bases and J dropped 7; count of bases not matched to a gene: 9. The CDR3 here is CASRRPGTGEQPQHF. The CDR3 nucleotides read TGTGCCAGTAGACGCCCCGGGACAGGGGAACAGCCCCAGCATTTT.

The chain joins TRBV28 to TRBJ1-3; D ambiguous. This CDR3 has 17 amino acids. Germline-derived CDR1 and CDR2 are MDHEN and SYDVKM. Trimming shortened V by 7 bases and J by 0 bases, and 19 bases separated the two germline ends. The CDR3 coding sequence is TGTGCCAGCATCCCATCAGGTCTCTTTTACTCTGGAAACACCATATATTTT. Amino acids: CASIPSGLFYSGNTIYF.

V gene TRBV28 combines with J gene TRBJ1-2, with D tentatively TRBD1 (5 bases). CDR1 is MDHEN and CDR2 is SYDVKM in the germline V gene. The CDR3 runs 15 residues. Trimming took off 10 bases at V and 7 bases at J, with 25 bases between the two ends. The CDR3 DNA reads TGTGCCACCTTACCGGCGGGGTATCCGGGGGGTGGCTACACCTTC. The encoded protein is CATLPAGYPGGGYTF.

The chain is built from TRBV11-3 and TRBJ1-1; D unresolved. The germline gives CDR1 SGHNT, CDR2 YENEEA. CDR3 size: 14 residues. V was trimmed by 3 bases and J by 4 bases, leaving 12 bases between them. The CDR3 reads CASSLRGLGTEAFF. For the CDR3, the DNA is TGTGCCAGCAGCTTGAGAGGGTTGGGCACTGAAGCTTTCTTT.

The V and J genes are TRBV14 and TRBJ1-2, with D possibly TRBD1 on 5 matching bases. Per the germline V gene, CDR1 is SGHDN and CDR2 is FVKESK. The CDR3 is made up of 17 amino acids. Deletions cut 5 bases from V and 4 bases from J, with 23 bases between. The CDR3 nucleotides read TGTGCCAGCAGCTCTCGGGGCAGGGCAGAAAGGGGCTATGGCTACACCTTC. Translated: CASSSRGRAERGYGYTF.

The chain has TRBV6-8 and TRBJ1-5; D uncertain. The CDR3 runs to 15 residues. CDR1 and CDR2 from the germline V gene are MNHGY and SAAAGT. V lost 6 bases to trimming and J lost 0 bases, with 12 bases between them. The DNA for the CDR3 is TGTGCCAGCAGCCCTGGTGGCCATAGCAATCAGCCCCAGCATTTT. Translation: CASSPGGHSNQPQHF.

The CDR3 DNA reads as TGTGCCAGCAGCTCGACTAGCGGGCCGTACAATGAGCAGTTCTTC. Amino acid sequence: CASSSTSGPYNEQFF. V and J are TRBV7-7 and TRBJ2-1, with TRBD2 matching over 10 bases. J gave up 4 bases and V 4 bases, and 4 bases lay outside the gene matches. This CDR3 has 15 residues. The germline gives CDR1 SSHAT, CDR2 FNYEAQ (reference sequence).

CDR3: CASSAGTSGSNIQYF. The CDR3 coding sequence is TGCGCCAGCAGTGCCGGGACTAGCGGGTCGAACATTCAGTACTTC. The V and J genes are TRBV10-2 and TRBJ2-4; 12 positions agree with TRBD2. V shed 4 bases, J shed 7 bases, and the junction held 5 bases outside the gene matches. The CDR3 extends over 15 amino acids. Looked up from germline, CDR1 is WSHSY and CDR2 is SAAADI.

This clone was seen a single time. The chain links TRBV19 to TRBJ2-6; D is undetermined. V shed 10 bases and J shed 1 base, with 8 bases lying between them. Germline lookup yields CDR1 LNHDA and CDR2 SQIVND (reference sequence). CDR3 size: 13 residues. Here the CDR3 DNA reads TGTGCCACATCGACTTCTGGGGCCAACGTCCTGACTTTC. It encodes CATSTSGANVLTF.

V and J are TRBV28 and TRBJ2-7, with TRBD1 identical over 11 bases. Germline V CDR1 and CDR2: MDHEN, SYDVKM. The V and J ends lost 10 bases and 5 bases, in that order; junction bases with no gene match: 7. The CDR3 covers 13 residues. For the CDR3, the DNA is TGTGCCATCAGGGGGACAGGGGGGGACGAGCAGTACTTC. Amino acids: CAIRGTGGDEQYF.

This clone was recorded only once. The gene calls are TRBV19 and TRBJ2-7, with unresolved D. Germline V gene data show CDR1 as LNHDA and CDR2 as SQIVND (reference sequence). The length of the CDR3 is 12 residues. V gave up 5 bases and J gave up 3 bases, with 8 bases separating them. The chain's CDR3 is CASSETFYEQYF. CDR3 DNA: TGTGCCAGTAGTGAGACATTCTACGAGCAGTACTTC.

This chain joins TRBV6-8 and TRBJ2-1, with D perhaps assigned TRBD1 or TRBD2 (5 bases each). This CDR3 spans 14 amino acids. V was trimmed by 5 bases and J by 5 bases, leaving 13 bases between them. Per germline, CDR1 MNHGY and CDR2 SAAAGT. CDR3 bases: TGTGCCAGCAGTATTATGGGACCAGACAATGAGCAGTTCTTC. It translates to CASSIMGPDNEQFF.

This clone was recorded a few times. The chain has TRBV28 and TRBJ1-1, with 9 bases matching TRBD1. The V gene end was trimmed by 5 bases and the J gene end by 5 bases; junction bases not matched to a gene: 9. This CDR3 is 15 amino acids long. Germline V gene data show CDR1 as MDHEN and CDR2 as SYDVKM. DNA for the CDR3: TGTGCCAGCAGTCCACTCGGACAGGGGCGAACTGAAGCTTTCTTT. Its translation: CASSPLGQGRTEAFF.

The chain uses TRBV19 and TRBJ1-1, with a tentative D call TRBD1 (6 bases). The V and J ends lost 7 bases and 1 base respectively, with 10 bases between them. Germline values: CDR1 LNHDA, CDR2 SQIVND (reference sequence). The CDR3 runs to 13 residues. Here the CDR3 DNA reads TGTGCCAGTAATAAGGACAGGAACACTGAAGCTTTCTTT. Translating it yields CASNKDRNTEAFF.

This sequence joins TRBV5-1 and TRBJ1-2; D call uncertain. V lost 0 bases and J lost 4, with 13 bases in between. CDR3 length equals 15 residues. In germline, CDR1 is SGHRS, CDR2 YFSETQ. The CDR3 DNA is TGCGCCAGCAGCTTGGGACAAGGGAATGGCTATGGCTACACCTTC. Residues: CASSLGQGNGYGYTF.

The chain joins TRBV4-1 to TRBJ2-7; either TRBD1 or TRBD2 may supply D (5 bases each). V lost 0 bases and J 2 bases, leaving 11 bases between the germline ends. Germline CDR1 is MGHRA and CDR2 is YSYEKL. The CDR3 consists of 15 residues. DNA of the CDR3: TGCGCCAGCAGCCAAGATGTCGGGACGGCCTACGAGCAGTACTTC. Translating it yields CASSQDVGTAYEQYF.

This clone has only one observation. The rearrangement uses TRBV5-1 and TRBJ1-1; 9 bases fit TRBD1. V shed 1 base and J 3 bases; nucleotides not matched to a gene: 16. Germline-derived CDR1 and CDR2 are SGHRS and YFSETQ. The CDR3 runs to 19 residues. The CDR3 spells CASSLWTQQGARVDTEAFF. The CDR3 DNA is TGCGCCAGCAGCTTGTGGACCCAACAGGGGGCGCGGGTGGACACTGAAGCTTTCTTT.

In DNA, the CDR3 is TGTGCCACCAAGACTAGCGGGAGCTCCTACAATGAGCAGTTCTTC. Protein sequence: CATKTSGSSYNEQFF. V gene TRBV7-7 combines with J gene TRBJ2-1, with 12 positions matching TRBD2. The CDR3 extends over 15 amino acids. Germline CDR1 reads SSHAT; CDR2 reads FNYEAQ (reference sequence). The junction had 4 bases not matched to a gene; V was cut back by 10 bases and J by 0 bases.

The chain joins TRBV7-5 to TRBJ2-3; the table names TRBD1, a call not compared with the DNA. TRBV7-5 counts as a pseudogene. This CDR3 is 16 amino acids long. In DNA form, the CDR3 reads TGTGCCAGAAGCCGGCTAGGGGGAGTGAGCACAGATACGCAGTATTTT. Its protein is CARSRLGGVSTDTQYF.

V and J are TRBV6-8 and TRBJ1-1; D remains ambiguous. V lost 7 bases and J lost 4, with 19 bases in between. The CDR3 spans 15 residues. Germline V gene sequence: CDR1 MNHGY, CDR2 SAAAGT. CDR3 coding DNA: TGTGCCAGCAAGCCCAGGACCGCTCCGACCACTGAAGCTTTCTTT. Protein: CASKPRTAPTTEAFF.

The chain couples TRBV6-8 to TRBJ2-1, with 10 bases lining up with TRBD2. CDR1 and CDR2 from the germline V gene are MNHGY and SAAAGT. Trimming took 7 bases from V and 4 from J; bases not matched to a gene: 4. The CDR3 is made up of 14 amino acids. CDR3 region: CASIRTSGYNEQFF. The DNA for the CDR3 is TGTGCCAGCATCCGGACTAGCGGATACAATGAGCAGTTCTTC.